What follows is one T cell receptor (beta chain) and its context. The antigen remains undetermined. The PCR was carried out with 60 Vbeta primers and 13 Jbeta primers. Clones were sequenced by immunoSEQ multiplex PCR, and TCRdb holds only the in-frame ones, with some missing. The sample lists under 300,000 clones; 80% to 90% were seen once. The data belong to a study of cytomegalovirus exposure and HLA in healthy donors. Whole-study findings and limits: Presence/absence analyses took donor sequencing depth as roughly uniform.

V was pared by 0 bases and J by 5 bases, with 5 bases of the junction left unmatched. This CDR3 comprises 16 residues. Germline-derived CDR1 and CDR2 are SGHRS and YFSETQ. The sequence derives from a woman in her thirties or forties in good health and CMV-seropositive. The chain combines TRBV5-1 with TRBJ2-1, with 10 bases fitting TRBD2. Source material: PBMCs. As DNA, the CDR3 is TGCGCCAGCAGCTTGGTGGCTAGCGGGAGCCACAATGAGCAGTTCTTC. Translated, it gives CASSLVASGSHNEQFF.